This record concerns one TCR beta chain sequence. Its cognate antigen is unknown. This entry is derived from a study of post-analysis software for immune sequencing data. Study results and caveats: By F measure, strong co-clustering occurred among samples prepared in the same batch. Normalized Chao1 diversity in multiple sclerosis patients fell significantly below that of controls.

cDNA libraries of TCR beta carried unique molecular identifiers. Input populations of about 0.95 to 11 million T cells gave rise to approximately 480,000 cDNA molecules. TCRdb analysed the PCR reads with MiXCR anew, one entry per CDR3 protein. The table has 350,000 to 450,000 distinct CDR3 sequences, 30% to 40% seen once; the top ten hold around 8%. The sequenced material came from blood. The clonotype originates from a girl aged 2 to 10 with multiple sclerosis.

The CDR3 is CASSSGQGLYNEQFF. The CDR3 nucleotides are TGTGCCAGCAGCTCTGGGCAGGGACTCTACAATGAGCAGTTCTTC. V gene TRBV7-3 combines with J gene TRBJ2-1, with D perhaps matching TRBD2 (6 bases). The CDR3 length is 15 residues. The V gene's germline CDR1 is SGHTA and CDR2 FQGTGA. V gave up 4 bases and J gave up 3 bases, with 13 bases separating them.